The present T cell receptor (beta chain) was sequenced within a study of technical replicates of blood from four donors. Using immunoSEQ multiplex PCR, the repertoire was profiled, and TCRdb retains in-frame clones only, with some absent. The sample includes approximately 100,000 clones, approximately 94% of them seen just once. This clone has just one count. CDR3 length: 16 residues. Per the germline V gene, CDR1 is SGDLS and CDR2 is YYNGEE. J gave up 1 base and V 4 bases, and 8 bases lay outside the gene matches. The sequenced sample consisted of T cells isolated from PBMCs. This receptor was identified in a human donor in good health. This chain uses TRBV9 with TRBJ2-3, with 8 bases identical to TRBD2. CDR3 sequence: CASSPPSGGGTDTQYF. The CDR3 DNA sequence: TGTGCCAGCAGCCCGCCTTCGGGGGGGGGCACAGATACGCAGTATTTT. The variable domain in full, with the rest retrieved from reference TRBV9 and TRBJ2-3, is DSGVTQTPKHLITATGQRVTLRCSPRSGDLSVYWYQQSLDQGLQFLIQYYNGEERAKGNILERFSAQQFPDLHSELNLSSLELGDSALYFCASSPPSGGGTDTQYFGPGTRLTVL.